A single TCR beta chain is shown here with its context. Random hexamers served to reverse transcribe roughly 0.45 to 1 ug RNA. TCR beta CDR3 was amplified by immunoSEQ covering 54 Vbeta and 13 Jbeta. TCRdb re-derived calls from the immunoSEQ multiplex PCR reads in MiXCR, one entry per CDR3 protein. The table shows approximately 170,000 distinct CDR3 sequences, with around 90% occurring only once. This sample is part of a study of CD8 T cells in Susac syndrome. Sequencing of TCR beta was undertaken in CD8+ and CD4+ T cells derived from blood. The controls, all healthy donors, were matched for age and sex. The CD8+ and CD4+ T cells were isolated magnetically using a negative isolation approach, whereas the TEMRA cells were enriched by FACS. The receptor was isolated from a human donor in good health. Input material: CD4+ T cells from PBMCs.

The CDR3 is CASSEGGGSSMWEQYF. CDR3 nucleotides: TGTGCCAGCAGTGAAGGGGGGGGGAGTTCCATGTGGGAGCAGTACTTC. The chain recombines TRBV2 with TRBJ2-7, with TRBD2 matching over 7 bases. Germline V gene data show CDR1 as SNHLY and CDR2 as FYNNEI. V shed 1 base and J 7 bases; nucleotides not matched to a gene: 13. The CDR3 loop spans 16 amino acids. Complete variable domain (other parts from reference TRBV2 and TRBJ2-7): EPEVTQTPSHQVTQMGQEVILRCVPISNHLYFYWYRQILGQKVEFLVSFYNNEISEKSEIFDDQFSVERPDGSNFTLKIRSTKLEDSAMYFCASSEGGGSSMWEQYFGPGTRLTVT.